This TCR beta chain was observed in a study of T cell responses to AZD1222 COVID-19 vaccine. About the research overall: Samples with a second dose at about 4 or about 12 weeks were pooled together.

Trimming took 6 bases from V and 3 from J; bases not matched to a gene: 6. Germline assignment: CDR1 KGHSH and CDR2 LQKENI. This CDR3 comprises 15 residues. As regards this clone: What it recognizes is unknown.

Measured with immunoSEQ multiplex PCR; TCRdb has only the in-frame clones, and not every one. The table includes 100,000 to 150,000 clones, approximately 83% detected once. The study, taken as a whole, reports: Recipients of two AZD1222 doses showed rising Spike-specific TCR breadth and depth. Mapped onto spike, vaccine-associated CD4 TCRs spanned it and were dominant at 160-218 and 743-854. The donor cohort was predominantly white British with a female majority, and clonal diversity may have been underestimated.

The receptor was derived from an adult in good health. This specimen was peripheral blood, taken on day 0 of AZD1222 vaccination. The chain combines TRBV18 with TRBJ2-5; 11 nucleotides align to TRBD2. The CDR3 DNA follows: TGTGCCAGCTCCTCTAGCGGGGGGACCAAAGAGACCCAGTACTTC. Translating gives CASSSSGGTKETQYF.